Below, 2 T cell receptor beta chains from the same sample are listed, as sequenced in a study of control samples from healthy donors and cancer patients. Profiling relied on immunoSEQ multiplex PCR, and the TCRdb table lists in-frame clones only, not all of them. The sample yields 100,000 to 150,000 clones, roughly 92% seen once. Source material: PBMCs. Receptors originate from a man of 80 years or more with head and neck cancer.

V is TRBV9 and J is TRBJ2-3; no reliable D call. The V gene's germline CDR1 is SGDLS and CDR2 YYNGEE. Trimming pared 0 bases from V and 0 bases from J, leaving 8 bases between. CDR3 length: 15 amino acids. The CDR3 sequence is CASSVAVTSTDTQYF. CDR3 sequence (DNA): TGTGCCAGCAGCGTAGCGGTTACTAGCACAGATACGCAGTATTTT.

The chain is built from TRBV30 and TRBJ1-5; D gene unclear. The CDR3 spans 13 residues. Germline V gene data show CDR1 as GTSNPN and CDR2 as SVGIG (reference sequence). V lost 0 bases to trimming and J lost 5 bases, with 8 bases between them. The CDR3 loop is CAWSVERHQPQHF. The CDR3 nucleotides read TGTGCCTGGAGTGTTGAGAGACATCAGCCCCAGCATTTT.